The clone carrying this T cell receptor beta chain was seen repeatedly, ten times or more. Its antigen is undetermined. The CDR3 totals 14 residues. Per germline, CDR1 SNHLY and CDR2 FYNNEI. V gave up 7 bases and J gave up 2 bases; unmatched junction bases: 3. The data stem from a study of early T cells in non-severe SARS-CoV-2 infection. Study in general: Bulk RNA from unsorted whole blood was sequenced; chains were unpaired. The study's findings and limits: Using VDJdb, the matching emphasized anti-spike CD8 responses while missing private and CD4 specificities.

Unique molecular identifiers were attached to individual cDNA molecules. TCRdb re-derived calls from the 5' RACE reads in MiXCR, one entry per CDR3 protein. The sample contains fewer than 110,000 distinct CDR3 sequences, around 10% of which appear only once. The sequencing input was whole blood. This chain links TRBV2 with TRBJ2-7; 12 positions match TRBD2. The TCR sequence derives from an adult who was a healthcare worker with PCR-confirmed SARS-CoV-2 infection or an uninfected control (not recorded which). In DNA, the CDR3 is TGTGCCAGCACCCTAGCGGGAGGGACCTACGAGCAGTACTTC. Its protein is CASTLAGGTYEQYF.